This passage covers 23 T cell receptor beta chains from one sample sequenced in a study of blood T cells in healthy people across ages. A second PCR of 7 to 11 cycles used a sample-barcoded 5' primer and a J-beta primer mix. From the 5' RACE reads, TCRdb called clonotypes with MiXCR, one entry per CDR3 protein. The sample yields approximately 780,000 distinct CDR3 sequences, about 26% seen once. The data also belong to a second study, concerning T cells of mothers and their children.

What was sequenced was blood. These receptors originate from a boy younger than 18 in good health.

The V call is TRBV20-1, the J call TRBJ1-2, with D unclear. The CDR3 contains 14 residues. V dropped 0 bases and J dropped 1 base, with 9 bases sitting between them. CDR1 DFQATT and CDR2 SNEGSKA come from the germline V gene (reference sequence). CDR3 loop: CSARDLANNYGYTF. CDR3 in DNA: TGCAGTGCTAGAGATTTGGCCAATAACTATGGCTACACCTTC.

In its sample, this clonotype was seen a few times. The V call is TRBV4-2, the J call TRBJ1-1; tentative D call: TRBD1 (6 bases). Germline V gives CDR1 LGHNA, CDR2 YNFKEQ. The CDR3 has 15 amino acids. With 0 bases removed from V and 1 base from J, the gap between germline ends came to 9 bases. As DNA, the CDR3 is TGTGCCAGCAGCCAAGATGGGACATCGAACACTGAAGCTTTCTTT. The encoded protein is CASSQDGTSNTEAFF.

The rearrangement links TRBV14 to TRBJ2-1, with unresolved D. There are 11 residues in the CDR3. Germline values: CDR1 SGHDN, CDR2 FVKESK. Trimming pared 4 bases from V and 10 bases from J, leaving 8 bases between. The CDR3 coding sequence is TGTGCCAGCAGCCTACTAAGCGAGCAGTTCTTC. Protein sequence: CASSLLSEQFF. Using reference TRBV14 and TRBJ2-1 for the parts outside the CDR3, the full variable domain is EAGVTQFPSHSVIEKGQTVTLRCDPISGHDNLYWYRRVMGKEIKFLLHFVKESKQDESGMPNNRFLAERTGGTYSTLKVQPAELEDSGVYFCASSLLSEQFFGPGTRLTVL.

The CDR3 nucleotides are TGCAGTGCTCCAGCCGGGACTTGGAACACTGAAGCTTTCTTT. It translates to CSAPAGTWNTEAFF. The chain employs TRBV20-1 and TRBJ1-1, with D maybe TRBD1 (5 bases). The CDR3 consists of 14 residues. Germline CDR1 and CDR2: DFQATT and SNEGSKA (reference sequence). With 5 bases removed from V and 1 base from J, the gap between germline ends came to 14 bases.

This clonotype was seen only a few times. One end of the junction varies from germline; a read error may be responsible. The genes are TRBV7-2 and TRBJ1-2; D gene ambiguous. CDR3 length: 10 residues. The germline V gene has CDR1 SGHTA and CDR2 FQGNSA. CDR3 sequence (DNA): TGTGCCAGCAGAGAGGACCAGGCAGCCTTC. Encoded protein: CASREDQAAF.

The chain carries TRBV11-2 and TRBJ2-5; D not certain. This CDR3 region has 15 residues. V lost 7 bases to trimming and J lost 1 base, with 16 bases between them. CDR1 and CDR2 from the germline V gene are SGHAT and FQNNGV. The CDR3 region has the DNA TGTGCCAGCACCGTGGGTTCGGTCAGCCAAGAGACCCAGTACTTC. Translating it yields CASTVGSVSQETQYF.

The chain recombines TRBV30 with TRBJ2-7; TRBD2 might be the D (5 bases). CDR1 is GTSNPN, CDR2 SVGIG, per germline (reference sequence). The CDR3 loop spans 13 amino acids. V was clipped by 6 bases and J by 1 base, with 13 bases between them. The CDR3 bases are TGTGCCTGCCTAGACCGGGAATCCTACGAGCAGTACTTC. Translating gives CACLDRESYEQYF.

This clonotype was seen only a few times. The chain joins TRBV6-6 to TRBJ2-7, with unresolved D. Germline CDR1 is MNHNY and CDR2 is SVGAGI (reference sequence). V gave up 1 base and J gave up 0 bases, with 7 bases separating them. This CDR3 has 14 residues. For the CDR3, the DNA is TGTGCCAGCAGTTACTATTCGGCCTCCTACGAGCAGTACTTC. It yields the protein CASSYYSASYEQYF.

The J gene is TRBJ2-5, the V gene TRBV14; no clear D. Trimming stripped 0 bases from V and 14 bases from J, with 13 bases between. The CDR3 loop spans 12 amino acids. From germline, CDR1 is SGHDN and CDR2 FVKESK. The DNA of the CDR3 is TGTGCCAGCAGCCAAGACTTGTCTCATGCCTACTTC. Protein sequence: CASSQDLSHAYF.

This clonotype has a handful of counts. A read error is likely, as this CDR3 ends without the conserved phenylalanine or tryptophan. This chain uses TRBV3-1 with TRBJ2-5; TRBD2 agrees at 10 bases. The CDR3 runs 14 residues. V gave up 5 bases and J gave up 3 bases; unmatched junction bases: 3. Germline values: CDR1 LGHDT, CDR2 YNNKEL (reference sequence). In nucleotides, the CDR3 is TGTGCCAGCAGCACCCTAGCGGGGGAAGAGACCCAGTACCTC. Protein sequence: CASSTLAGEETQYL.

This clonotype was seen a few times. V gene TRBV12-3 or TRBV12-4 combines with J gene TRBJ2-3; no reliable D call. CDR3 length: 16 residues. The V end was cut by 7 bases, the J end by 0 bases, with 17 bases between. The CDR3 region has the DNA TGTGCCAGCATCCCCTTTTGGGCGGATAGCACAGATACGCAGTATTTT. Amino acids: CASIPFWADSTDTQYF.

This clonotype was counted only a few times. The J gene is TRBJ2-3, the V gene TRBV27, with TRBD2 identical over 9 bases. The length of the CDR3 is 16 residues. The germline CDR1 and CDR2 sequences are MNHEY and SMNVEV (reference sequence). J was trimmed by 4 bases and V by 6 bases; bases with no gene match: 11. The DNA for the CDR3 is TGTGCCAGCAGCCGTTCGGGACTAGCTCCCTCAGATACGCAGTATTTT. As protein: CASSRSGLAPSDTQYF.

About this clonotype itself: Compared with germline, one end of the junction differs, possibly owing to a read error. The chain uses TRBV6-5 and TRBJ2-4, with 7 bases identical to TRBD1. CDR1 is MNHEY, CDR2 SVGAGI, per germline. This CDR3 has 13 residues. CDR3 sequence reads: CASRGTVKNIRYF. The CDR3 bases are TGTGCCAGCAGAGGGACAGTTAAGAACATTCGGTACTTC.

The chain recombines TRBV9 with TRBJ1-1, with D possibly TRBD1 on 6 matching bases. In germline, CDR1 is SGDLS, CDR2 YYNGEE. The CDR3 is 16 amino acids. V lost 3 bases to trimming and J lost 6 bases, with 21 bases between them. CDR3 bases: TGTGCCAGCAGCGAGGGGGTTCGGGGCAAATCGGCTGAAGCTTTCTTT. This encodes CASSEGVRGKSAEAFF.

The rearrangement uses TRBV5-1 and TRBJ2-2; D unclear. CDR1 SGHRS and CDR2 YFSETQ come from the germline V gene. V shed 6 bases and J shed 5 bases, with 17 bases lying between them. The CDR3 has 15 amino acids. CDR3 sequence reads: CASTQPAGSTGELFF. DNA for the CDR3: TGCGCCAGCACCCAACCGGCCGGGTCGACCGGGGAGCTGTTTTTT. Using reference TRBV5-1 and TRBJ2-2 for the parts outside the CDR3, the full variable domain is KAGVTQTPRYLIKTRGQQVTLSCSPISGHRSVSWYQQTPGQGLQFLFEYFSETQRNKGNFPGRFSGRQFSNSRSEMNVSTLELGDSALYLCASTQPAGSTGELFFGEGSRLTVL.

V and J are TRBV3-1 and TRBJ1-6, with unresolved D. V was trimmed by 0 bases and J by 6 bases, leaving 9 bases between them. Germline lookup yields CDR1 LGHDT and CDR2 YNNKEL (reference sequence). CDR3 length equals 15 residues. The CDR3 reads CASSQEAGINSPLHF. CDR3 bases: TGTGCCAGCAGCCAAGAGGCCGGGATTAATTCACCCCTCCACTTT.

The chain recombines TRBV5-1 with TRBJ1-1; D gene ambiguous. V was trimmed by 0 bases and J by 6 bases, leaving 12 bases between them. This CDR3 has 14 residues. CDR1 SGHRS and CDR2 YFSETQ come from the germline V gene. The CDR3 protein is CASSLGLGVAEAFF. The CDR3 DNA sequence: TGCGCCAGCAGCTTGGGGCTCGGGGTCGCTGAAGCTTTCTTT.

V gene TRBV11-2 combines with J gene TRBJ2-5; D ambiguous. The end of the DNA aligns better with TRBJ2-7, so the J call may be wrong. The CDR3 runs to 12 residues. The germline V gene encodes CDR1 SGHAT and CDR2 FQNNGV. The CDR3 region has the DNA TGTGCCAGCAGCTTCATGGCCTACGAGCAGTACTTC. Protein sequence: CASSFMAYEQYF.

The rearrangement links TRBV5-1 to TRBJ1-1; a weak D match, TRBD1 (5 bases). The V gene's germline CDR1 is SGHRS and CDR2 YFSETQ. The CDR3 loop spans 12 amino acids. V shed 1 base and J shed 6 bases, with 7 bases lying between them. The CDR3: CASSLRGAEAFF. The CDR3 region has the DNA TGCGCCAGCAGCTTGCGGGGGGCTGAAGCTTTCTTT.

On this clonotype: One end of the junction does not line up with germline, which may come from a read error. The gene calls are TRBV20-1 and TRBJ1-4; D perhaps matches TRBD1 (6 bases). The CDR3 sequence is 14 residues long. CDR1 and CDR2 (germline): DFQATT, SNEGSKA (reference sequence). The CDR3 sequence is CSAGKWQGNEKLVF. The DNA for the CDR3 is TGCAGTGCTGGGAAGTGGCAGGGGAATGAAAAACTGGTTTTT.

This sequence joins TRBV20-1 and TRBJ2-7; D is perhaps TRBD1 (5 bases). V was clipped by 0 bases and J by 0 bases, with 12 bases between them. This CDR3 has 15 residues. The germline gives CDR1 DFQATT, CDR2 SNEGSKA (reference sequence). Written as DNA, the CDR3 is TGCAGTGCTAGAGATCCGGCAGGGAACTCCTACGAGCAGTACTTC. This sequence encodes CSARDPAGNSYEQYF.

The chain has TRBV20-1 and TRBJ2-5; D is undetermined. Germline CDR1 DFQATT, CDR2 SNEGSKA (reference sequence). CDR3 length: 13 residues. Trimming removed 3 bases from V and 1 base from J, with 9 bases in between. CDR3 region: CSARPPAQETQYF. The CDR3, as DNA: TGCAGTGCTAGGCCCCCGGCCCAAGAGACCCAGTACTTC.

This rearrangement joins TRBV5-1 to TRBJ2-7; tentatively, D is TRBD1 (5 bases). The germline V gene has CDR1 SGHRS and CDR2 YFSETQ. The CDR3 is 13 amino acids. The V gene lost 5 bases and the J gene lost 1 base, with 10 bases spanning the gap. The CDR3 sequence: CASRPQGSYEQYF. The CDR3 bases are TGCGCCAGCAGACCTCAGGGTTCCTACGAGCAGTACTTC.